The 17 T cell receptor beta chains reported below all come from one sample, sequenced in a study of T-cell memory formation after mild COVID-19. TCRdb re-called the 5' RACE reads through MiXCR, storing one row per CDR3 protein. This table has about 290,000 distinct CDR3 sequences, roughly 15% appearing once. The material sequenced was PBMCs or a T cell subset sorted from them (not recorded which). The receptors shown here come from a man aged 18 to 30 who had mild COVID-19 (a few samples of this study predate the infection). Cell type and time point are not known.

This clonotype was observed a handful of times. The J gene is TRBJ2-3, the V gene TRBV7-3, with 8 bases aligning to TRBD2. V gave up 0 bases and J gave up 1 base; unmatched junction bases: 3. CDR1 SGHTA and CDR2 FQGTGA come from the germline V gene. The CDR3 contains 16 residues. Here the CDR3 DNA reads TGTGCCAGCAGCTTAACATTGCGGGGGGGCACAGATACGCAGTATTTT. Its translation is CASSLTLRGGTDTQYF.

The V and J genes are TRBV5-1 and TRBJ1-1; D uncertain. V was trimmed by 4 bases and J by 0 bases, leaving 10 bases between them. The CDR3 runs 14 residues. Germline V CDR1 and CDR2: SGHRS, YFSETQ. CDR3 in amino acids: CASSQGALNTEAFF. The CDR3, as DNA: TGCGCCAGCAGCCAAGGAGCTCTGAACACTGAAGCTTTCTTT.

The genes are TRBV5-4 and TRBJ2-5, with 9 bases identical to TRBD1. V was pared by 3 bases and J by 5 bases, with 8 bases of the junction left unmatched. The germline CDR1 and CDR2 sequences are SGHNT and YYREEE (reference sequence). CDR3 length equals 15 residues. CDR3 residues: CASSSYGQGHETQYF. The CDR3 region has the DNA TGTGCCAGCAGCTCATACGGACAGGGGCACGAGACCCAGTACTTC. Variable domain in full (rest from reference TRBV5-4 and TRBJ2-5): ETGVTQSPTHLIKTRGQQVTLRCSSQSGHNTVSWYQQALGQGPQFIFQYYREEENGRGNFPPRFSGLQFPNYSSELNVNALELDDSALYLCASSSYGQGHETQYFGPGTRLLVL.

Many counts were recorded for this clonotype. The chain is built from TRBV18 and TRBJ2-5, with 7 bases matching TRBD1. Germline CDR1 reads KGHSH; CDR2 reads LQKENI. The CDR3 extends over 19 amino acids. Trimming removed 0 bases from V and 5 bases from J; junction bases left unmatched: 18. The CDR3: CASSPPGVGGAPEEETQYF. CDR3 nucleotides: TGTGCCAGCTCACCACCCGGGGTAGGGGGCGCCCCCGAGGAGGAGACCCAGTACTTC.

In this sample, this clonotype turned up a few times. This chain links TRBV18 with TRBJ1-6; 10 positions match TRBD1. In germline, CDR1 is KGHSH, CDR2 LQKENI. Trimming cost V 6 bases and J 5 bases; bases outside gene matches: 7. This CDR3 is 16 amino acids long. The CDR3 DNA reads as TGTGCCAGCTCGGAACGGACAGGGGGAAATAATTCACCCCTCCACTTT. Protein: CASSERTGGNNSPLHF.

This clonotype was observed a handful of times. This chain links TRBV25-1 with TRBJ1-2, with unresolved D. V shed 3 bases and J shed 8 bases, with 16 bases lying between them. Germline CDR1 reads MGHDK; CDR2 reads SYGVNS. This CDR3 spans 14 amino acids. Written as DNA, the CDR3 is TGTGCCAGCAGTGAGGCATTCGCTATGGGGGGCTACACCTTC. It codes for CASSEAFAMGGYTF.

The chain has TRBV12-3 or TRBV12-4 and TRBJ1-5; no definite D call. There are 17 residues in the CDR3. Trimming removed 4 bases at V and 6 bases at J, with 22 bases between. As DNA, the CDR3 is TGTGCCAGCAGTTCAGACGGTATTTGGGGTCCGGCTCAGCCCCAGCATTTT. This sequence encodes CASSSDGIWGPAQPQHF.

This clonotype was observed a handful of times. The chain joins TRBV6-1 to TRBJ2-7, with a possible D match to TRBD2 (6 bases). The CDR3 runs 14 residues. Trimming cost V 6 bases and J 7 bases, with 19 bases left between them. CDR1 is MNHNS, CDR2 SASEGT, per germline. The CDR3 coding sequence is TGTGCCAGCAGGACCGGGGGAAACTTTCGGGAGCAGTACTTC. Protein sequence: CASRTGGNFREQYF.

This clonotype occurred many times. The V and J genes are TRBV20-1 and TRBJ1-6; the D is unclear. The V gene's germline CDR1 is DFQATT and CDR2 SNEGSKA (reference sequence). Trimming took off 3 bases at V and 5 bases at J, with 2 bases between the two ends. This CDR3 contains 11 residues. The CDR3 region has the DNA TGCAGTGCTAGCCATAATTCACCCCTCCACTTT. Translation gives CSASHNSPLHF.

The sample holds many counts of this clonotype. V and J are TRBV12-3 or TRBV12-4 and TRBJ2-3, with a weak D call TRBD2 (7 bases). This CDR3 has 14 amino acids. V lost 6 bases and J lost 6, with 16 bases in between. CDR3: CASSPWGGLDTQYF. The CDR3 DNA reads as TGTGCCAGCAGCCCTTGGGGGGGCCTTGATACGCAGTATTTT.

CDR3 sequence reads: CASTSPGLGPGGELFF. CDR3 in DNA: TGTGCCAGTACCTCACCGGGACTAGGGCCGGGCGGGGAGCTGTTTTTT. V gene TRBV19 combines with J gene TRBJ2-2; 8 positions match TRBD2. Losses at the gene ends were 7 bases for V and 7 bases for J; bases not matched to a gene: 14. The CDR3 extends over 16 amino acids. Germline assignment: CDR1 LNHDA and CDR2 SQIVND (reference sequence).

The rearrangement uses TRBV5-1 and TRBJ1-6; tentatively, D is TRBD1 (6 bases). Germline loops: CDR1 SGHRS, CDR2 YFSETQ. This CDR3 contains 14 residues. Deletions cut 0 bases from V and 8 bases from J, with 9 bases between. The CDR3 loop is CASSLGQDHSPLHF. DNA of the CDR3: TGCGCCAGCAGCTTGGGACAGGATCATTCACCCCTCCACTTT.

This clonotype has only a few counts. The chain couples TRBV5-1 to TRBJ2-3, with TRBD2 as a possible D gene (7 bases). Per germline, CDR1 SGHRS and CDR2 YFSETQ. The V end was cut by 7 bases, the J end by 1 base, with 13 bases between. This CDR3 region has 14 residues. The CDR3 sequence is CASRAGAGTDTQYF. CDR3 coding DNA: TGCGCCAGCCGGGCGGGGGCAGGCACAGATACGCAGTATTTT.

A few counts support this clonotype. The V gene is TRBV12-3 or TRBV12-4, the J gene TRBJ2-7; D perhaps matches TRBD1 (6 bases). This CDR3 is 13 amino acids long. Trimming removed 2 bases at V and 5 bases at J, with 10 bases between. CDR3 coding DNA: TGTGCCAGCAGTTTAACAGGGTATAACGAGCAGTACTTC. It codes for CASSLTGYNEQYF.

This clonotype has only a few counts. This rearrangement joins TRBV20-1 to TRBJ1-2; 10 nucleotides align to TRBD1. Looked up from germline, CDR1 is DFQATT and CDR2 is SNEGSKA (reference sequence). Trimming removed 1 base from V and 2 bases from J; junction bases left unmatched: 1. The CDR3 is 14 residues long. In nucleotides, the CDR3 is TGCAGTGCTAGAGGGGACAGGGGAAACTATGGCTACACCTTC. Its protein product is CSARGDRGNYGYTF.

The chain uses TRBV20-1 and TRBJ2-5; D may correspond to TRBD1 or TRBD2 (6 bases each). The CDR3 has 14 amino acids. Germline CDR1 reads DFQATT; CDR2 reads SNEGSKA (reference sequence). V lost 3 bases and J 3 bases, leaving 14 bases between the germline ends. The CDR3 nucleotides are TGCAGTGCTAGCGTACTAAGGGGGGAAGAGACCCAGTACTTC. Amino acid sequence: CSASVLRGEETQYF.

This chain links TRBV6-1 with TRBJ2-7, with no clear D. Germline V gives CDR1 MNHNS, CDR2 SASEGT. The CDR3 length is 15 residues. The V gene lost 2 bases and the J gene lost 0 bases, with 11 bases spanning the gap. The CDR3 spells CASSELLRSSYEQYV. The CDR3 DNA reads TGTGCCAGCAGTGAACTACTGAGGAGCTCCTACGAGCAGTACGTC.